This passage covers 25 T cell receptor beta chains from one sample sequenced in a study of CD8+ T cells in alopecia areata. It was cDNA, reverse transcribed from extracted RNA, that served as the sequencing template. Produced via immunoSEQ multiplex PCR; TCRdb's table is partial and in-frame only. The table includes 90,000 to 100,000 clones, under 45% detected once. Source material: CD4+ T cells sorted from blood. These receptors all come from a human donor with alopecia areata.

This clone has more than one count but fewer than ten. This CDR3 is also generated by other DNA sequences in the sample. The chain uses TRBV29-1 and TRBJ2-7; 7 nucleotides agree with TRBD2. The germline V gene has CDR1 SQVTM and CDR2 ANQGSEA. The CDR3 contains 12 residues. J lost 2 bases, V lost 6 bases, and 4 bases had no gene match. The CDR3 protein is CSVAGETYEQYF. DNA for the CDR3: TGCAGCGTGGCGGGAGAGACCTACGAGCAGTACTTC.

The chain links TRBV5-6 to TRBJ2-5, with TRBD1 identical over 8 bases. The CDR3 is 14 residues long. Germline loops: CDR1 SGHDT, CDR2 YYEEEE. V lost 1 base and J lost 3; bases outside the gene matches: 2. Here the CDR3 reads CASSLTGGEETQYF. In DNA form, the CDR3 reads TGTGCCAGCAGCTTGACAGGGGGTGAAGAGACCCAGTACTTC.

The chain combines TRBV29-1 with TRBJ2-1; the D gene is possibly TRBD1 (6 bases). V was shortened by 4 bases and J by 8 bases, with 12 bases between the two germline ends. From germline, CDR1 is SQVTM and CDR2 ANQGSEA. The length of the CDR3 is 12 residues. The CDR3 protein is CSVGWTAHEQFF. The CDR3 coding sequence is TGCAGCGTTGGGTGGACAGCACATGAGCAGTTCTTC.

This clone was counted a single time. The chain couples TRBV2 to TRBJ2-5, with D possibly called TRBD1 or TRBD2 (6 bases each). The V and J ends lost 7 bases and 7 bases respectively, with 13 bases between them. The CDR3 sequence is 12 residues long. Per the germline V gene, CDR1 is SNHLY and CDR2 is FYNNEI. As DNA, the CDR3 is TGTGCCAGCATTCCGGGGGCCGGGACCCAGTACTTC. It specifies CASIPGAGTQYF.

This clone was observed a handful of times. J is TRBJ2-1 and V is TRBV14; D remains unclear. There are 12 residues in the CDR3. Trimming left V 1 base short and J 16 bases short, with 14 bases between. Per germline, CDR1 SGHDN and CDR2 FVKESK. The CDR3 DNA reads as TGTGCCAGCAGCCAAGGAGACGGCATAATATTCTTC. It is translated as CASSQGDGIIFF.

With respect to this clone: Other DNA sequences of this sample code for an identical CDR3. The V call is TRBV30, the J call TRBJ1-5; perhaps TRBD1 as D (5 bases). Trimming left V 0 bases short and J 2 bases short, with 5 bases between. The germline CDR1 and CDR2 sequences are GTSNPN and SVGIG (reference sequence). The CDR3 extends over 13 amino acids. As DNA, the CDR3 is TGTGCCTGGAGTGTACAGGGCAATCAGCCCCAGCATTTT. This translates into CAWSVQGNQPQHF.

The rearrangement joins TRBV5-1 to TRBJ2-3, with 7 bases lining up with TRBD1. J gave up 2 bases and V 5 bases, and 5 bases lay outside the gene matches. CDR3 length: 14 residues. Germline CDR1 reads SGHRS; CDR2 reads YFSETQ. The CDR3 spells CASRSQGYTDTQYF. CDR3 coding DNA: TGCGCCAGCAGGTCACAGGGGTACACAGATACGCAGTATTTT.

This clone was seen just once. The V call is TRBV30, the J call TRBJ1-2; D gene uncertain. CDR3 length: 12 amino acids. Trimming took off 2 bases at V and 6 bases at J, with 10 bases between the two ends. Germline CDR1 GTSNPN, CDR2 SVGIG (reference sequence). The CDR3 loop reads CAWSQRRDGYTF. In DNA, the CDR3 is TGTGCCTGGAGTCAGCGTCGGGATGGCTACACCTTC.

This clone was seen only once. The chain links TRBV27 to TRBJ2-5; 7 nucleotides line up with TRBD2. The CDR3 has 13 residues. Germline assignment: CDR1 MNHEY and CDR2 SMNVEV (reference sequence). Trimming took 9 bases from V and 2 from J; bases not matched to a gene: 6. CDR3 region: CARNGDYQETQYF. The CDR3 DNA follows: TGTGCCAGGAATGGGGACTATCAAGAGACCCAGTACTTC.

In this sample, this clone turned up a few times. The sample holds other DNA sequences that translate to the same CDR3. The genes are TRBV29-1 and TRBJ2-3; a weak D match, TRBD2 (5 bases). The germline V and J ends were trimmed by 4 bases and 3 bases, with 11 bases remaining between them. CDR3 size: 13 residues. Germline loops: CDR1 SQVTM, CDR2 ANQGSEA. CDR3 sequence (DNA): TGCAGCGTTGGACAAGGGAGTACAGATACGCAGTATTTT. Translated: CSVGQGSTDTQYF.

Note on this clone: Additional DNA sequences in this sample encode the identical CDR3. The V and J genes are TRBV30 and TRBJ1-5; a weak D match, TRBD1 (6 bases). The V and J ends lost 0 bases and 5 bases respectively, with 8 bases between them. Germline CDR1 is GTSNPN and CDR2 is SVGIG (reference sequence). The CDR3 has 13 amino acids. The CDR3 protein is CAWSVGGDQPQHF. The CDR3 coding sequence is TGTGCCTGGAGTGTAGGGGGGGATCAGCCCCAGCATTTT.

The chain couples TRBV29-1 to TRBJ1-2; D uncertain. The CDR3 runs 12 residues. Per the germline V gene, CDR1 is SQVTM and CDR2 is ANQGSEA. Trimming left V 0 bases short and J 4 bases short, with 6 bases between. CDR3 in DNA: TGCAGCGTTGAAGATGGTGGCTATGGCTACACCTTC. Translated, it gives CSVEDGGYGYTF.

The chain is built from TRBV5-4 and TRBJ2-3, with D perhaps being TRBD1 or TRBD2 (6 bases each). The CDR3 sequence is 15 residues long. Germline values: CDR1 SGHNT, CDR2 YYREEE (reference sequence). With 7 bases removed from V and 1 base from J, the gap between germline ends came to 16 bases. CDR3 sequence (DNA): TGTGCCAGCCATACAACGGGGGCTCGCACAGATACGCAGTATTTT. This encodes CASHTTGARTDTQYF. The variable domain in full, completed from reference TRBV5-4 and TRBJ2-3, reads ETGVTQSPTHLIKTRGQQVTLRCSSQSGHNTVSWYQQALGQGPQFIFQYYREEENGRGNFPPRFSGLQFPNYSSELNVNALELDDSALYLCASHTTGARTDTQYFGPGTRLTVL.

V gene TRBV2 combines with J gene TRBJ2-5, with 7 bases lining up with TRBD1. The germline CDR1 and CDR2 sequences are SNHLY and FYNNEI. CDR3 length: 16 residues. V dropped 4 bases and J dropped 5; count of bases not matched to a gene: 13. CDR3 coding DNA: TGTGCCAGCAGTGTGGGGACAGCGATGCTGGTGGAGACCCAGTACTTC. Translated: CASSVGTAMLVETQYF.

This clone was observed a handful of times. The chain couples TRBV6-6 to TRBJ2-7; 7 nucleotides line up with TRBD1. The V and J ends lost 6 bases and 9 bases, in that order; junction bases with no gene match: 14. The CDR3 sequence is 14 residues long. The germline V gene has CDR1 MNHNY and CDR2 SVGAGI (reference sequence). CDR3 amino acids: CASRSAGTETWQYF. CDR3 sequence (DNA): TGTGCCAGCAGGTCCGCCGGGACAGAGACCTGGCAGTACTTC.

This clone was counted a few times. The chain joins TRBV11-2 to TRBJ2-1; 9 nucleotides match TRBD2. V lost 4 bases to trimming and J lost 2 bases; unmatched junction nucleotides: 3. Germline loops: CDR1 SGHAT, CDR2 FQNNGV. The CDR3 spans 15 residues. The CDR3, as DNA: TGTGCCAGCAGCTCCGGACTAGCGCCCTACAATGAGCAGTTCTTC. Translated: CASSSGLAPYNEQFF. The full variable domain, rest sourced from reference TRBV11-2 and TRBJ2-1, is EAGVAQSPRYKIIEKRQSVAFWCNPISGHATLYWYQQILGQGPKLLIQFQNNGVVDDSQLPKDRFSAERLKGVDSTLKIQPAKLEDSAVYLCASSSGLAPYNEQFFGPGTRLTVL.

This clone was counted only a few times. V is TRBV28 and J is TRBJ2-3; no definite D call. The CDR3 sequence is 12 residues long. Germline V lookup: CDR1 MDHEN, CDR2 SYDVKM. V was trimmed by 4 bases and J by 5 bases, leaving 7 bases between them. The DNA of the CDR3 is TGTGCCAGCAGTTCGCCCGTAGATACGCAGTATTTT. Encoded protein: CASSSPVDTQYF.

This clone was counted between two and nine times. The chain joins TRBV28 to TRBJ2-5; D is unclear. This CDR3 comprises 12 residues. Per germline, CDR1 MDHEN and CDR2 SYDVKM. V gave up 7 bases and J gave up 7 bases, with 13 bases separating them. The CDR3 bases are TGTGCCAGCAACCCGGATAGTGGGACCCAGTACTTC. Translated: CASNPDSGTQYF.

The chain couples TRBV30 to TRBJ1-2, with D uncertain. CDR1 GTSNPN and CDR2 SVGIG come from the germline V gene (reference sequence). The CDR3 is made up of 14 amino acids. V was shortened by 3 bases and J by 5 bases, with 16 bases between the two germline ends. CDR3 in amino acids: CAWRGGISFYGYTF. As DNA, the CDR3 is TGTGCCTGGAGGGGAGGGATCTCGTTTTATGGCTACACCTTC.

This chain connects TRBV30 to TRBJ1-2, with a tentative D call TRBD1 (5 bases). Deletions cut 0 bases from V and 3 bases from J, with 11 bases between. This CDR3 contains 14 residues. Germline V gives CDR1 GTSNPN, CDR2 SVGIG (reference sequence). CDR3 nucleotide sequence: TGTGCCTGGAGTGTAGAGGGGACCCACTATGGCTACACCTTC. Its translation is CAWSVEGTHYGYTF.

The CDR3 here is CASSGTNYGYTF. CDR3 bases: TGTGCCAGCAGTGGTACTAACTATGGCTACACCTTC. J is TRBJ1-2 and V is TRBV2; D call uncertain. From germline, CDR1 is SNHLY and CDR2 FYNNEI. This CDR3 has 12 residues. Trimming cost V 4 bases and J 0 bases, with 3 bases left between them.

The gene calls are TRBV29-1 and TRBJ1-5; D ambiguous. The CDR3 totals 12 residues. The germline V gene has CDR1 SQVTM and CDR2 ANQGSEA. The V gene lost 6 bases and the J gene lost 0 bases, with 6 bases spanning the gap. For the CDR3, the DNA is TGCAGCGTCGGAGATAGCAATCAGCCCCAGCATTTT. Translating gives CSVGDSNQPQHF.

This clone came up a few times. The chain joins TRBV30 to TRBJ2-3; no reliable D call. The germline V gene has CDR1 GTSNPN and CDR2 SVGIG (reference sequence). Deletions cut 3 bases from V and 7 bases from J, with 8 bases between. The CDR3 runs 11 residues. CDR3 sequence: CAWSSRNTQYF. The DNA of the CDR3 is TGTGCCTGGAGCTCTCGGAATACGCAGTATTTT.

The chain is built from TRBV18 and TRBJ2-7, with TRBD2 matching 7 bases. The CDR3 extends over 15 amino acids. Looked up from germline, CDR1 is KGHSH and CDR2 is LQKENI. V gave up 3 bases and J gave up 6 bases; unmatched junction bases: 11. CDR3 nucleotides: TGTGCCAGCTCACCGCCCGGGACTACGTTTGGCGAGCAGTACTTC. Its protein product is CASSPPGTTFGEQYF.

The rearrangement joins TRBV13 to TRBJ2-5; no clear D gene. Germline V gene lookup returns CDR1 PRHDT and CDR2 FYEKMQ (reference sequence). Trimming took 5 bases from V and 0 from J, leaving 10 bases between them. CDR3 size: 14 residues. CDR3 DNA sequence: TGTGCCAGCAGCCCCTCCAGGTACCAAGAGACCCAGTACTTC. The encoded protein is CASSPSRYQETQYF.